This TCR beta chain is drawn from a study of blood T cell repertoires in COVID-19. The CDR3 consists of 16 residues. Trimming cost V 3 bases and J 0 bases; bases outside gene matches: 9. Germline V gene data show CDR1 as DFQATT and CDR2 as SNEGSKA (reference sequence). The protocol was immunoSEQ multiplex PCR, while the TCRdb copy is restricted to in-frame clones and leaves out a portion. This repertoire shows about 58,000 clones, around 79% found once; its top ten account for over 4%. The rearrangement joins TRBV20-1 to TRBJ2-7; 9 positions agree with TRBD1. The sequencing sample was made of peripheral blood. This TCR derives from a human donor in a cohort sampled during active COVID-19. DNA of the CDR3: TGCAGTGCTAGTGGGACAGGGCCTGGGACCTCCTACGAGCAGTACTTC. Its translation is CSASGTGPGTSYEQYF.